The 26 T cell receptor beta chains given below trace back to one sample, sequenced in a study of cytomegalovirus exposure and HLA in healthy donors. Vbeta (60) and Jbeta (13) primers were used in the PCR. The data were produced by immunoSEQ multiplex PCR, yet TCRdb's version contains in-frame clones alone and is incomplete. In the table there are 130,000 to 150,000 clones, 80% of which are singletons. The sequencing input was PBMCs. These receptors all stem from a man aged 35-49 years in good health and CMV-seropositive.

The rearrangement uses TRBV7-2 and TRBJ2-7, with a possible D match to TRBD1 (6 bases). There are 14 residues in the CDR3. The germline gives CDR1 SGHTA, CDR2 FQGNSA. Trimming shortened V by 5 bases and J by 10 bases, and 21 bases separated the two germline ends. The CDR3 reads CASSQGIPTTIQYF. In DNA, the CDR3 is TGTGCCAGCAGCCAGGGGATACCGACGACGATTCAGTACTTC.

The CDR3 DNA is TGTGCCAGCAGCTTATCCGGGGCTAGCGGGATCCACGAGCAGTACTTC. Amino acids: CASSLSGASGIHEQYF. V and J are TRBV11-2 and TRBJ2-7, with 9 bases that match TRBD2. The germline gives CDR1 SGHAT, CDR2 FQNNGV. Germline trimming cut 2 bases from V and 5 bases from J; bases unmatched to any gene: 10. There are 16 residues in the CDR3. The whole variable domain, remainder taken from reference TRBV11-2 and TRBJ2-7, is EAGVAQSPRYKIIEKRQSVAFWCNPISGHATLYWYQQILGQGPKLLIQFQNNGVVDDSQLPKDRFSAERLKGVDSTLKIQPAKLEDSAVYLCASSLSGASGIHEQYFGPGTRLTVT.

The CDR3 spells CASSQGGRGSATNEKLFF. CDR3 DNA sequence: TGCGCCAGCAGCCAGGGGGGGAGGGGGAGTGCAACTAATGAAAAACTGTTTTTT. The chain is built from TRBV4-3 and TRBJ1-4, with D possibly being TRBD1 (6 bases). V gave up 3 bases and J gave up 0 bases, with 17 bases separating them. The germline V gene has CDR1 LGHNA and CDR2 YSLEER. The CDR3 loop spans 18 amino acids.

This clone was detected a few times. The chain carries TRBV19 and TRBJ1-1, with 7 bases aligning to TRBD1. CDR3 length: 14 amino acids. Germline CDR1 is LNHDA and CDR2 is SQIVND (reference sequence). The J segment lost 1 base and the V segment lost 6 bases, leaving 5 bases of the junction unmatched. CDR3 residues: CASSEGQRNTEAFF. In nucleotides, the CDR3 is TGTGCCAGTAGCGAGGGACAGCGGAACACTGAAGCTTTCTTT.

This clone was recorded a few times. This chain connects TRBV27 to TRBJ2-2; TRBD2 aligns across 9 bases. The CDR3 length is 17 residues. V lost 5 bases and J lost 6; bases outside the gene matches: 13. The V gene's germline CDR1 is MNHEY and CDR2 SMNVEV (reference sequence). In DNA form, the CDR3 reads TGTGCCAGCAGTGTCAGGATGACCGGGACTAGCCCCGGGGAGCTGTTTTTT. Residues: CASSVRMTGTSPGELFF.

This clone appeared once. The chain combines TRBV5-6 with TRBJ2-2; D might be TRBD2 (6 bases). V lost 1 base and J lost 4, with 23 bases in between. Germline loops: CDR1 SGHDT, CDR2 YYEEEE. The CDR3 contains 19 residues. The CDR3 loop reads CASSLFEGLAQRATGELFF. The CDR3 nucleotides read TGTGCCAGCAGCTTGTTTGAGGGACTCGCACAAAGGGCCACCGGGGAGCTGTTTTTT.

The chain has TRBV2 and TRBJ2-1, with D perhaps matching TRBD2 (5 bases). Germline CDR1 is SNHLY and CDR2 is FYNNEI. The V end was cut by 6 bases, the J end by 2 bases, with 14 bases between. The CDR3 runs to 15 residues. The CDR3 loop is CASRLDFEAYNEQFF. The CDR3 region has the DNA TGTGCCAGCAGATTGGACTTCGAAGCCTACAATGAGCAGTTCTTC.

This clone has only one observation. The chain combines TRBV5-1 with TRBJ2-7; D is perhaps TRBD2 (6 bases). The CDR3 has 14 residues. Trimming pared 0 bases from V and 5 bases from J, leaving 12 bases between. Per the germline V gene, CDR1 is SGHRS and CDR2 is YFSETQ. The CDR3 is CASSLVAGSHEQYF. CDR3 coding DNA: TGCGCCAGCAGCTTGGTTGCGGGATCCCACGAGCAGTACTTC.

The rearrangement joins TRBV7-8 to TRBJ1-5; TRBD1 is a possible D gene (5 bases). The V gene's germline CDR1 is SGHVS and CDR2 FQNEAQ. Trimming removed 5 bases at V and 1 base at J, with 9 bases between. The length of the CDR3 is 14 residues. The CDR3 nucleotides are TGTGCCAGCAGCCCGGGACTAAGCAATCAGCCCCAGCATTTT. Amino acids: CASSPGLSNQPQHF.

The rearrangement uses TRBV6-5 and TRBJ1-1, with D possibly TRBD1 on 5 matching bases. With 2 bases removed from V and 5 bases from J, the gap between germline ends came to 12 bases. Germline V lookup: CDR1 MNHEY, CDR2 SVGAGI. This CDR3 is built from 14 residues. CDR3 amino acids: CASSYTAGDTEAFF. The CDR3 DNA is TGTGCCAGCAGTTACACAGCGGGGGATACTGAAGCTTTCTTT.

The genes are TRBV19 and TRBJ2-3, with D tentatively TRBD1 (5 bases). The CDR3 sequence is 19 residues long. V was cut by 1 base and J by 4 bases, with 24 bases left in between. CDR1 and CDR2 from the germline V gene are LNHDA and SQIVND (reference sequence). CDR3 in DNA: TGTGCCAGTAGTATAGGTAGACCGATAGGGGCGCGTTGGGCAGATACGCAGTATTTT. Protein product: CASSIGRPIGARWADTQYF.

This clone was seen repeatedly, ten times or more. The rearrangement joins TRBV5-6 to TRBJ1-3; D unresolved. Deletions cut 3 bases from V and 4 bases from J, with 17 bases between. The CDR3 is 16 residues long. Looked up from germline, CDR1 is SGHDT and CDR2 is YYEEEE. The CDR3 region has the DNA TGTGCCAGCAGCTCCCTCCGGGTTTTGGCAGGAAACACCATATATTTT. Translating gives CASSSLRVLAGNTIYF.

This chain joins TRBV6-5 and TRBJ2-7; perhaps TRBD1 as D (6 bases). V was shortened by 4 bases and J by 6 bases, with 16 bases between the two germline ends. The CDR3 covers 14 residues. The germline CDR1 and CDR2 sequences are MNHEY and SVGAGI. CDR3 DNA: TGTGCCAGCAGTTTTCGACAGGTTGTGGGCGAGCAGTACTTC. Its protein is CASSFRQVVGEQYF.

The CDR3 coding sequence is TGTGCCAGCAGCGTGGGGGGAGGGGCGCGTGAGTCCACTGAAGCTTTCTTT. This encodes CASSVGGGARESTEAFF. The chain is built from TRBV9 and TRBJ1-1, with D tentatively TRBD1 (5 bases). Germline V gene data show CDR1 as SGDLS and CDR2 as YYNGEE. Trimming cost V 2 bases and J 4 bases, with 21 bases left between them. CDR3 size: 17 residues.

This chain joins TRBV2 and TRBJ1-1; D perhaps matches TRBD1 (5 bases). This CDR3 is 14 amino acids long. Looked up from germline, CDR1 is SNHLY and CDR2 is FYNNEI. V was trimmed by 4 bases and J by 0 bases, leaving 9 bases between them. CDR3 protein: CASSAGRVNTEAFF. The CDR3 DNA reads TGTGCCAGCAGTGCGGGCAGGGTGAACACTGAAGCTTTCTTT.

This clone has just one count. V is TRBV29-1 and J is TRBJ2-4, with 7 bases that match TRBD1. In germline, CDR1 is SQVTM, CDR2 ANQGSEA. Germline trimming cut 7 bases from V and 0 bases from J; bases unmatched to any gene: 9. This CDR3 spans 15 amino acids. CDR3 sequence reads: CSAFSGQLAKNIQYF. For the CDR3, the DNA is TGCAGCGCGTTCTCGGGACAGCTAGCCAAAAACATTCAGTACTTC.

The rearrangement joins TRBV28 to TRBJ1-2, with D perhaps matching TRBD1 (5 bases). CDR1 is MDHEN and CDR2 is SYDVKM in the germline V gene. The CDR3 loop spans 16 amino acids. Trimming removed 2 bases from V and 6 bases from J, with 19 bases in between. CDR3 loop: CASSLSHRQGFNGYTF. CDR3 in DNA: TGTGCCAGCAGTTTAAGCCACCGCCAGGGTTTTAATGGCTACACCTTC.

The rearrangement uses TRBV6-1 and TRBJ2-5; 12 nucleotides align to TRBD2. Germline CDR1 reads MNHNS; CDR2 reads SASEGT. The V segment lost 3 bases and the J segment 2 bases; nucleotides outside the gene matches: 7. The CDR3 totals 17 residues. CDR3 in amino acids: CASSDIGLAGSQETQYF. The CDR3 DNA sequence: TGTGCCAGCAGTGACATTGGACTAGCGGGGTCGCAAGAGACCCAGTACTTC.

The chain links TRBV28 to TRBJ2-7; D is perhaps TRBD1 (5 bases). Trimming shortened V by 2 bases and J by 3 bases, and 8 bases separated the two germline ends. This CDR3 has 13 amino acids. Germline CDR1 MDHEN, CDR2 SYDVKM. In DNA, the CDR3 is TGTGCCAGCAGTTTAGACAGTTTCTACGAGCAGTACTTC. Protein product: CASSLDSFYEQYF.

The gene calls are TRBV4-1 and TRBJ2-5; 13 bases are a match to TRBD2. V gave up 0 bases and J gave up 4 bases; unmatched junction bases: 11. The CDR3 sequence is 19 residues long. Germline lookup yields CDR1 MGHRA and CDR2 YSYEKL. The CDR3: CASSQDVTSGRAVGETQYF. The CDR3 DNA reads as TGCGCCAGCAGCCAAGATGTCACTAGCGGGAGGGCCGTCGGAGAGACCCAGTACTTC.

The V gene is TRBV5-4, the J gene TRBJ2-1, with D perhaps matching TRBD2 (5 bases). The CDR3 contains 13 residues. The germline V gene encodes CDR1 SGHNT and CDR2 YYREEE (reference sequence). Trimming shortened V by 3 bases and J by 7 bases, and 11 bases separated the two germline ends. The CDR3 loop is CASSSEVRNEQFF. The DNA of the CDR3 is TGTGCCAGCAGCTCGGAGGTTCGGAATGAGCAGTTCTTC.

The genes are TRBV7-8 and TRBJ1-4; 7 bases align to TRBD1. This CDR3 has 15 amino acids. Losses at the gene ends were 2 bases for V and 5 bases for J; bases not matched to a gene: 5. Germline CDR1 is SGHVS and CDR2 is FQNEAQ. CDR3 in DNA: TGTGCCAGCAGCTTACTTCAGACAGGGAATGAAAAACTGTTTTTT. It is translated as CASSLLQTGNEKLFF.

The chain employs TRBV5-1 and TRBJ1-2; TRBD1 matches 8 bases. Losses at the gene ends were 4 bases for V and 6 bases for J; bases not matched to a gene: 5. This CDR3 has 13 amino acids. Germline V lookup: CDR1 SGHRS, CDR2 YFSETQ. Here the CDR3 reads CASSTAGGDGYTF. The DNA of the CDR3 is TGCGCCAGCAGCACCGCAGGGGGCGATGGCTACACCTTC.

V gene TRBV27 combines with J gene TRBJ2-7, with TRBD2 identical over 8 bases. The CDR3 runs 15 residues. Germline loops: CDR1 MNHEY, CDR2 SMNVEV (reference sequence). The J segment lost 4 bases and the V segment lost 7 bases, leaving 12 bases of the junction unmatched. CDR3 residues: CASTKAGASSYEQYF. DNA of the CDR3: TGTGCCAGCACCAAAGCGGGGGCTAGCTCGTACGAGCAGTACTTC.

The rearrangement uses TRBV28 and TRBJ1-3; 10 nucleotides agree with TRBD1. V trimming: 4 bases; J trimming: 5 bases; junction bases outside the gene matches: 8. The CDR3 has 16 amino acids. The germline gives CDR1 MDHEN, CDR2 SYDVKM. The CDR3 DNA is TGTGCCAGCAGTTCTCGACAGGGGGCTTATAGAAACACCATATATTTT. Translated: CASSSRQGAYRNTIYF.

The genes are TRBV7-6 and TRBJ1-5; TRBD1 might be the D (6 bases). CDR3 length: 15 residues. Trimming left V 5 bases short and J 0 bases short, with 11 bases between. Germline CDR1 reads SGHVS; CDR2 reads FNYEAQ. CDR3 sequence reads: CASSPGTSSNQPQHF. The CDR3 DNA follows: TGTGCCAGCAGCCCGGGGACAAGTAGCAATCAGCCCCAGCATTTT.